A selection of T cell receptor beta chains follows, all from one sample in a study of shared clonotypes between healthy human individuals. Using immunoSEQ multiplex PCR, the repertoire was profiled, and TCRdb retains in-frame clones only, with some absent. The repertoire holds some 2,000,000 clones, with approximately 95% as singletons. The sequenced material came from naive CD8+ T cells sorted from blood. The receptors stem from a man in his late teens or twenties in good health. The CDR3 runs from the conserved cysteine through the conserved F or W.

j_call: TRBJ1-1; v_call: TRBV18; cdr3_aa: CASSPLVGAGTGAFF
j_call: TRBJ2-1; v_call: TRBV7-2; cdr3_aa: CASSFPRSGGAGFNEQFF
j_call: TRBJ2-5; v_call: TRBV13; cdr3_aa: CASSPSSGGTQYF
j_call: TRBJ2-3; v_call: TRBV9; cdr3_aa: CASSVFEGEGADTQYF
j_call: TRBJ1-6; v_call: TRBV27; cdr3_aa: CASRSLPGVNSPLHF
j_call: TRBJ1-2; v_call: TRBV30; cdr3_aa: CAWNSLPRDDYGYTF
j_call: TRBJ2-7; v_call: TRBV7-2; cdr3_aa: CASSLYAGTPEQYF
j_call: TRBJ2-7; v_call: TRBV7-9; cdr3_aa: CASGPGGIYEQYF
j_call: TRBJ2-2; v_call: TRBV29-1; cdr3_aa: CSVESGGTGELFF
j_call: TRBJ2-1; v_call: TRBV9; cdr3_aa: CASSYGTGYNNEQFF
j_call: TRBJ2-3; v_call: TRBV6-5; cdr3_aa: CASSRLAALTDTQYF
j_call: TRBJ2-3; v_call: TRBV10-3; cdr3_aa: CAISDLAGGLERSTDTQYF
j_call: TRBJ1-5; v_call: TRBV7-9; cdr3_aa: CASSSDLRQGQPQHF
j_call: TRBJ2-2; v_call: TRBV4-1; cdr3_aa: CASSPTVTGELFF
j_call: TRBJ2-5; v_call: TRBV28; cdr3_aa: CASSLDRVEETQYF
j_call: TRBJ2-7; v_call: TRBV9; cdr3_aa: CASSVGQGPPYEQYF
j_call: TRBJ2-1; v_call: TRBV6-5; cdr3_aa: CASSYGGTSYNEQFF
j_call: TRBJ2-1; v_call: TRBV29-1; cdr3_aa: CSVEWGTDNEQFF
j_call: TRBJ2-1; v_call: TRBV15; cdr3_aa: CATSRDVYREQFF
j_call: TRBJ2-7; v_call: TRBV6-1; cdr3_aa: CASSLGTEAYEQYF
j_call: TRBJ1-4; v_call: TRBV4-3; cdr3_aa: CASSQDYYRTF
j_call: TRBJ1-2; v_call: TRBV13; cdr3_aa: CASSLSGQEANYGYTF
j_call: TRBJ2-1; v_call: TRBV7-2; cdr3_aa: CASSLVRGVGNEQFF
j_call: TRBJ2-7; v_call: TRBV7-9; cdr3_aa: CASDRGSPYEQYF
j_call: TRBJ2-2; v_call: TRBV7-8; cdr3_aa: CASRGGALSTGELFF
j_call: TRBJ2-2; v_call: TRBV7-3; cdr3_aa: CASSLNSAGLPEGTGELFF
j_call: TRBJ1-6; v_call: TRBV6-5; cdr3_aa: CASSYSGSPLHF
j_call: TRBJ2-5; v_call: TRBV9; cdr3_aa: CASSYSGQETQYF
j_call: TRBJ1-5; v_call: TRBV7-9; cdr3_aa: CASSLGQVNQPQHF
j_call: TRBJ2-7; v_call: TRBV11-2; cdr3_aa: CASSLTTDGEQYF
j_call: TRBJ2-2; v_call: TRBV13; cdr3_aa: CASSLPAGGTGELFF
j_call: TRBJ2-5; v_call: TRBV4-3; cdr3_aa: CASSQYRGLETQYF